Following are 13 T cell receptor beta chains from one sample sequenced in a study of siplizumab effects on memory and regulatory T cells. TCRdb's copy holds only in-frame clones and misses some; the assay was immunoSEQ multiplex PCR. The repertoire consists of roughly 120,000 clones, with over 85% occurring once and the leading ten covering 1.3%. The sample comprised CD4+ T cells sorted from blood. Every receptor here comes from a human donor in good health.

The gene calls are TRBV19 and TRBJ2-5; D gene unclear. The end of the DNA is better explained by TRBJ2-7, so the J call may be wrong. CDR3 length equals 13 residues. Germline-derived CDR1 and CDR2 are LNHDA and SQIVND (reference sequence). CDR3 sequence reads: CASSIAASYEQYF. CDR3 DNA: TGTGCCAGTAGTATTGCAGCTTCCTACGAGCAGTACTTC.

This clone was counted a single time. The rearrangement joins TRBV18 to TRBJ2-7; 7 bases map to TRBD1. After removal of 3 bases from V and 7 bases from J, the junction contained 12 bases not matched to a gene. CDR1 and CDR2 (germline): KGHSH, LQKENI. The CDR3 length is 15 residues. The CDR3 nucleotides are TGTGCCAGCTCACCGACAATGGGGACGGGACAGGAGCAGTACTTC. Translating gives CASSPTMGTGQEQYF.

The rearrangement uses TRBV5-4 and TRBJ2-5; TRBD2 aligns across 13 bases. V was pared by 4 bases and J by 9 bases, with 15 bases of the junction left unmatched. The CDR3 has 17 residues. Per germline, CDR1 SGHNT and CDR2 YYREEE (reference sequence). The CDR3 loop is CASSLGLAGNTQGAQYF. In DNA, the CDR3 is TGTGCCAGCAGCCTGGGACTAGCGGGGAATACTCAAGGGGCCCAGTACTTC. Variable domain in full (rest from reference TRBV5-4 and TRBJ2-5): ETGVTQSPTHLIKTRGQQVTLRCSSQSGHNTVSWYQQALGQGPQFIFQYYREEENGRGNFPPRFSGLQFPNYSSELNVNALELDDSALYLCASSLGLAGNTQGAQYFGPGTRLLVL.

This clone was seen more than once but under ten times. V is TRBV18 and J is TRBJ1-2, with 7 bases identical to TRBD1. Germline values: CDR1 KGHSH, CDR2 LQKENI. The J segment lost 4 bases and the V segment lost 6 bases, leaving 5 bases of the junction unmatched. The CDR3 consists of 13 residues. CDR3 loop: CASSLRDSYGYTF. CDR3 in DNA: TGTGCCAGCTCGCTCCGGGACAGCTATGGCTACACCTTC.

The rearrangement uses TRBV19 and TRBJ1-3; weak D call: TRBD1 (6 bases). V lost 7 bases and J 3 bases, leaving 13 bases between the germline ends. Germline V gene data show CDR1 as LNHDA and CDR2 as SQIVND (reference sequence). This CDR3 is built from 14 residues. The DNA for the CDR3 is TGTGCCAGTACAGACAGGATCCTTGGAAACACCATATATTTT. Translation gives CASTDRILGNTIYF.

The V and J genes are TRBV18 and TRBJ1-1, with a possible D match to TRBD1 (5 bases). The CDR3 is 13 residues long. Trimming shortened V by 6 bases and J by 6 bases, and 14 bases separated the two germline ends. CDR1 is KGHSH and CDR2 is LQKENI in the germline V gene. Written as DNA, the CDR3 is TGTGCCAGCTCCCGGGACGGCGTGTCTGAAGCTTTCTTT. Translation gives CASSRDGVSEAFF.

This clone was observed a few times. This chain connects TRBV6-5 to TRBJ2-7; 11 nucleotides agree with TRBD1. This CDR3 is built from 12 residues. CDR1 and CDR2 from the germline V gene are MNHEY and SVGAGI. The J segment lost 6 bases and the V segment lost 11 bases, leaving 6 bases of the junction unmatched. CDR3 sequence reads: CAVSGTGGEQYF. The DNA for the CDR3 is TGTGCCGTCTCCGGGACAGGGGGCGAGCAGTACTTC.

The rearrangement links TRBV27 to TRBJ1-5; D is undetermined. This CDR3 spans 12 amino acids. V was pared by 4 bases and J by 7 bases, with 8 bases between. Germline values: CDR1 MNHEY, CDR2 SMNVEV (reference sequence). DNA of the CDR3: TGTGCCAGCAGTTACTGGGGACAGCCCCAGCATTTT. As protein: CASSYWGQPQHF.

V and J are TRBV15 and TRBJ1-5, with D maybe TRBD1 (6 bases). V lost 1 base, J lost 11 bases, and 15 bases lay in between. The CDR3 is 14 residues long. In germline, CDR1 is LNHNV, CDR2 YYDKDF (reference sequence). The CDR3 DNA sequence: TGTGCCACCAGCAGAGCCGCCCAGGGGCTTGCCCAGCATTTT. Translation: CATSRAAQGLAQHF.

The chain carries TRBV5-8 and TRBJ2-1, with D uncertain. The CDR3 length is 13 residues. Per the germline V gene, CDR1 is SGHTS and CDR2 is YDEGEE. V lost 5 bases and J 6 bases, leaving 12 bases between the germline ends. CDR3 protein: CASSRTAVNEQFF. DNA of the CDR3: TGTGCCAGCAGTCGGACGGCCGTCAATGAGCAGTTCTTC.

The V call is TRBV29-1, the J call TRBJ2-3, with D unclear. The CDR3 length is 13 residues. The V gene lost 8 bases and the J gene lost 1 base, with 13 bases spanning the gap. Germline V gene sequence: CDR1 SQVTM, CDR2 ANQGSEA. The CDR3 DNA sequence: TGCAGCCTAAAAGGGCAGGGCACAGATACGCAGTATTTT. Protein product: CSLKGQGTDTQYF.

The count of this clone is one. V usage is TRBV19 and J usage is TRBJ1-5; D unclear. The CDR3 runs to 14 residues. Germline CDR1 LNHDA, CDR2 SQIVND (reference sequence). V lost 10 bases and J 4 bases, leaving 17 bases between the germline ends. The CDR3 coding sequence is TGTGCCACCCCCCCCGGACTGTTGAATCAGCCCCAGCATTTT. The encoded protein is CATPPGLLNQPQHF.

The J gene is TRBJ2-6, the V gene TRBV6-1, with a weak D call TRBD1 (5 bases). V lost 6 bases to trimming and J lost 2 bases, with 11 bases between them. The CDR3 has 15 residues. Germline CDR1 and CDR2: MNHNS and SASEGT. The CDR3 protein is CASSLQETGANVLTF. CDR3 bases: TGTGCCAGCAGCCTACAGGAGACTGGGGCCAACGTCCTGACTTTC.